Each of the 29 T cell receptor beta chains below was sequenced from the same sample in a study of blood T cell repertoires in COVID-19. Only in-frame clones appear in the TCRdb table, and some are missing; sequencing was by immunoSEQ multiplex PCR. Among about 220,000 clones listed, about 87% were seen once. The sequenced sample was PBMCs or T cells enriched from blood (not recorded which). These receptors originate from a woman in her thirties who had recovered from COVID-19.

V and J are TRBV11-2 and TRBJ2-7, with 8 positions matching TRBD1. The CDR3 length is 15 residues. V was clipped by 0 bases and J by 2 bases; unmatched bases: 3. Germline CDR1 SGHAT, CDR2 FQNNGV. The CDR3, as DNA: TGTGCCAGCAGCTTAGATCGCAGGGGGCCCTACGAGCAGTACTTC. It specifies CASSLDRRGPYEQYF.

The chain joins TRBV6-5 to TRBJ1-2; 10 bases match TRBD1. Trimming at V came to 0 bases and at J to 4 bases, leaving 5 bases not matched to a gene. The length of the CDR3 is 16 residues. Germline CDR1 reads MNHEY; CDR2 reads SVGAGI. The CDR3 region is CASSYSGTGEVYGYTF. DNA of the CDR3: TGTGCCAGCAGTTACTCGGGGACAGGGGAGGTCTATGGCTACACCTTC.

V usage is TRBV5-4 and J usage is TRBJ1-6; the match to TRBD1 covers 8 bases. This CDR3 is built from 14 residues. With 4 bases clipped from V and 8 bases from J, the junction kept 5 bases outside the gene matches. Germline V gene lookup returns CDR1 SGHNT and CDR2 YYREEE (reference sequence). The CDR3 coding sequence is TGTGCCAGCAGCGTACAGGGGGTAGATTCACCCCTCCACTTT. The encoded protein is CASSVQGVDSPLHF.

The V gene is TRBV4-1, the J gene TRBJ2-7, with D possibly TRBD2 on 6 matching bases. The CDR3 consists of 14 residues. From germline, CDR1 is MGHRA and CDR2 YSYEKL. Between the trimmed V and J ends, which lost 2 bases and 0 bases, there was a span of 8 bases. The CDR3 loop reads CASSQYSGSYEQYF. CDR3 nucleotide sequence: TGCGCCAGCAGCCAATATAGCGGCTCCTACGAGCAGTACTTC.

This chain uses TRBV5-1 with TRBJ2-3; the match to TRBD2 covers 7 bases. Germline CDR1 and CDR2: SGHRS and YFSETQ. V lost 2 bases and J lost 3; bases outside the gene matches: 6. CDR3 length: 15 residues. CDR3 protein: CASSLLATLTDTQYF. Here the CDR3 DNA reads TGCGCCAGCAGCTTACTAGCGACCCTTACAGATACGCAGTATTTT.

The V call is TRBV7-3, the J call TRBJ1-2, with a possible D match to TRBD1 (5 bases). Trimming stripped 5 bases from V and 5 bases from J, with 21 bases between. CDR3 length: 16 amino acids. In germline, CDR1 is SGHTA, CDR2 FQGTGA. In DNA form, the CDR3 reads TGTGCCAGCAGCCCAACCCCGACAGATAATACGTATGGCTACACCTTC. This sequence encodes CASSPTPTDNTYGYTF. Complete variable domain (other parts from reference TRBV7-3 and TRBJ1-2): GAGVSQTPSNKVTEKGKYVELRCDPISGHTALYWYRQSLGQGPEFLIYFQGTGAADDSGLPNDRFFAVRPEGSVSTLKIQRTERGDSAVYLCASSPTPTDNTYGYTFGSGTRLTVV.

The gene calls are TRBV5-3 and TRBJ1-2; D is unclear. TRBV5-3 is an open reading frame whose function is uncertain. Trimming left V 0 bases short and J 4 bases short, with 19 bases between. The length of the CDR3 is 17 residues. In nucleotides, the CDR3 is TGTGCCAGAAGCTTGGCCGCGACACGTCAAGCTTGCTATGGCTACACCTTC. Protein product: CARSLAATRQACYGYTF.

The chain has TRBV18 and TRBJ1-2, with TRBD1 as a possible D gene (6 bases). The V gene's germline CDR1 is KGHSH and CDR2 LQKENI. Trimming shortened V by 4 bases and J by 8 bases, and 20 bases separated the two germline ends. The CDR3 has 15 amino acids. The CDR3: CASSLPGQLANGYTF. CDR3 DNA sequence: TGTGCCAGCTCACTTCCCGGACAGTTGGCGAACGGCTACACCTTC. The full variable domain, completed using reference TRBV18 and TRBJ1-2, is NAGVMQNPRHLVRRRGQEARLRCSPMKGHSHVYWYRQLPEEGLKFMVYLQKENIIDESGMPKERFSAEFPKEGPSILRIQQVVRGDSAAYFCASSLPGQLANGYTFGSGTRLTVV.

V and J are TRBV2 and TRBJ1-5; D might be TRBD1 (6 bases). CDR1 SNHLY and CDR2 FYNNEI come from the germline V gene. The CDR3 loop spans 13 amino acids. Trimming shortened V by 8 bases and J by 3 bases, and 11 bases separated the two germline ends. In DNA form, the CDR3 reads TGTGCCAGCTGCGACAGGAACAATCAGCCCCAGCATTTT. Protein product: CASCDRNNQPQHF.

The chain's CDR3 is CASSLRSGGLSRGGQVGQFF. The CDR3 bases are TGTGCCAGCAGCCTTCGGAGCGGGGGGCTCTCCCGAGGCGGCCAAGTGGGGCAGTTCTTC. This chain joins TRBV9 and TRBJ2-1, with 9 bases matching TRBD2. The CDR3 covers 20 residues. V shed 4 bases and J 12 bases; nucleotides not matched to a gene: 29. Germline CDR1 is SGDLS and CDR2 is YYNGEE.

This chain links TRBV29-1 with TRBJ2-3; 7 bases agree with TRBD1. This CDR3 is 15 amino acids long. From germline, CDR1 is SQVTM and CDR2 ANQGSEA. After removal of 2 bases from V and 3 bases from J, the junction contained 8 bases not matched to a gene. The CDR3 bases are TGCAGCGTTGAAAGACAGGGTAGAGGGACAGATACGCAGTATTTT. Amino acids: CSVERQGRGTDTQYF.

This chain links TRBV5-1 with TRBJ2-7, with D possibly being TRBD2 (5 bases). The CDR3 covers 14 residues. Trimming stripped 2 bases from V and 6 bases from J, with 15 bases between. Germline CDR1 and CDR2: SGHRS and YFSETQ. CDR3 sequence reads: CASSFRGPRAEQYF. For the CDR3, the DNA is TGCGCCAGCAGCTTCCGCGGGCCGAGGGCCGAGCAGTACTTC.

The chain recombines TRBV19 with TRBJ1-1, with 9 bases matching TRBD1. Germline V gene sequence: CDR1 LNHDA, CDR2 SQIVND (reference sequence). V dropped 5 bases and J dropped 3; count of bases not matched to a gene: 7. This CDR3 comprises 15 residues. CDR3 in amino acids: CASSPGQGKYTEAFF. CDR3 in DNA: TGTGCCAGTAGTCCGGGACAGGGAAAATACACTGAAGCTTTCTTT. Full variable domain (missing parts from reference TRBV19 and TRBJ1-1): DGGITQSPKYLFRKEGQNVTLSCEQNLNHDAMYWYRQDPGQGLRLIYYSQIVNDFQKGDIAEGYSVSREKKESFPLTVTSAQKNPTAFYLCASSPGQGKYTEAFFGQGTRLTVV.

This chain joins TRBV7-8 and TRBJ2-7; TRBD2 matches 7 bases. V lost 5 bases and J lost 3; bases outside the gene matches: 4. This CDR3 contains 13 residues. Per germline, CDR1 SGHVS and CDR2 FQNEAQ. The CDR3, as DNA: TGTGCCAGCAGCGTCGGGACTATCTACGAGCAGTACTTC. Translated, it gives CASSVGTIYEQYF.

The genes are TRBV5-1 and TRBJ2-3; TRBD2 matches at 7 bases. CDR3 length: 15 amino acids. Germline V gene sequence: CDR1 SGHRS, CDR2 YFSETQ. The ends lost 0 bases at V and 1 base at J; junction bases unmatched: 2. The CDR3 sequence is CASSLEGRGTDTQYF. For the CDR3, the DNA is TGCGCCAGCAGCTTGGAGGGGAGGGGCACAGATACGCAGTATTTT.

This clone has only one observation. The genes are TRBV2 and TRBJ2-3; the match to TRBD1 covers 8 bases. Germline CDR1 and CDR2: SNHLY and FYNNEI. The CDR3 has 15 residues. Trimming took 9 bases from V and 0 from J; bases not matched to a gene: 8. CDR3 nucleotide sequence: TGTGCCAGTCCGAAAAGGGACAGGAGCACAGATACGCAGTATTTT. It specifies CASPKRDRSTDTQYF.

The V call is TRBV3-1 (or the pseudogene TRBV3-2), the J call TRBJ2-7; the D gene is possibly TRBD2 (6 bases). V lost 0 bases, J lost 4 bases, and 10 bases lay in between. The germline gives CDR1 LGHDT, CDR2 YNNKEL (reference sequence). This CDR3 spans 14 amino acids. CDR3 amino acids: CASSQDGGLYEQYF. Written as DNA, the CDR3 is TGTGCCAGCAGCCAAGATGGGGGGTTGTACGAGCAGTACTTC.

The chain links TRBV2 to TRBJ1-2; 7 nucleotides agree with TRBD1. Germline V gene sequence: CDR1 SNHLY, CDR2 FYNNEI. This CDR3 has 16 residues. Trimming removed 10 bases from V and 0 bases from J; junction bases left unmatched: 14. This chain's CDR3 is CAIPPRDSESNYGYTF. DNA of the CDR3: TGTGCCATCCCCCCGAGGGACAGCGAATCTAACTATGGCTACACCTTC.

This clone was counted once. V is TRBV4-1 and J is TRBJ1-2; D might be TRBD1 (5 bases). Trimming left V 0 bases short and J 4 bases short, with 9 bases between. The germline V gene encodes CDR1 MGHRA and CDR2 YSYEKL. This CDR3 is built from 14 residues. The CDR3 reads CASSQEAGFYGYTF. The CDR3, as DNA: TGCGCCAGCAGCCAAGAAGCAGGGTTCTATGGCTACACCTTC.

The V gene is TRBV5-5, the J gene TRBJ2-7; unclear D gene. Trimming left V 3 bases short and J 5 bases short, with 15 bases between. In germline, CDR1 is SGHKS, CDR2 YYEKEE (reference sequence). The CDR3 consists of 14 residues. Here the CDR3 reads CASSSTSAADEQYF. The CDR3, as DNA: TGTGCCAGCAGCTCGACTTCTGCCGCCGACGAGCAGTACTTC.

The J gene is TRBJ1-1, the V gene TRBV5-8; no definite D call. CDR3 length: 12 residues. Per germline, CDR1 SGHTS and CDR2 YDEGEE. V was trimmed by 0 bases and J by 6 bases, leaving 6 bases between them. CDR3 loop: CASSLAFPEAFF. The CDR3 DNA sequence: TGTGCCAGCAGCTTGGCTTTCCCTGAAGCTTTCTTT.

The chain recombines TRBV7-2 with TRBJ1-6; TRBD1 matches 7 bases. The junction had 12 bases not matched to a gene; V was cut back by 4 bases and J by 9 bases. This CDR3 is 16 amino acids long. Looked up from germline, CDR1 is SGHTA and CDR2 is FQGNSA. Here the CDR3 reads CASSSHGTVGGSPLHF. The DNA for the CDR3 is TGTGCCAGCAGCTCGCACGGGACAGTAGGTGGTTCACCCCTCCACTTT.

The rearrangement joins TRBV19 to TRBJ2-1; 8 nucleotides match TRBD1. The CDR3 consists of 16 residues. From germline, CDR1 is LNHDA and CDR2 SQIVND (reference sequence). V shed 5 bases, J shed 2 bases, and the junction held 8 bases outside the gene matches. The CDR3 protein is CASSLPDRGPYNEQFF. CDR3 nucleotides: TGTGCCAGTAGTCTACCCGACAGGGGCCCCTACAATGAGCAGTTCTTC.

The chain employs TRBV4-1 and TRBJ2-2; 10 bases line up with TRBD2. V lost 1 base, J lost 2 bases, and 7 bases stayed unmatched. The CDR3 sequence is 18 residues long. Germline V gene data show CDR1 as MGHRA and CDR2 as YSYEKL. CDR3 nucleotide sequence: TGCGCCAGCAGCCAAGTGGTAGCGGGGGGCATTAACACCGGGGAGCTGTTTTTT. It specifies CASSQVVAGGINTGELFF.

This chain connects TRBV9 to TRBJ1-2; 7 bases align to TRBD1. The CDR3 has 14 amino acids. Germline CDR1 and CDR2: SGDLS and YYNGEE. With V trimmed by 9 bases and J by 4 bases, 12 bases remained unmatched. The DNA for the CDR3 is TGTGCCACCACTCCTACAGGGGTTGGCTATGGCTACACCTTC. This codes for CATTPTGVGYGYTF.

The J gene is TRBJ2-5, the V gene TRBV9; 7 bases map to TRBD2. The germline V gene has CDR1 SGDLS and CDR2 YYNGEE. This CDR3 has 15 residues. The trim removed 0 bases at V and 2 bases at J, leaving 4 bases unmatched. In nucleotides, the CDR3 is TGTGCCAGCAGCGTAGGCGGGGGAACTCAAGAGACCCAGTACTTC. As protein: CASSVGGGTQETQYF.

The chain couples TRBV29-1 to TRBJ2-2; 11 bases agree with TRBD1. The CDR3 sequence is 14 residues long. Germline CDR1 reads SQVTM; CDR2 reads ANQGSEA. J gave up 3 bases and V 6 bases, and 3 bases lay outside the gene matches. This CDR3 is CSVGTGGYTGELFF. CDR3 coding DNA: TGCAGCGTGGGGACAGGGGGTTACACCGGGGAGCTGTTTTTT.

The rearrangement uses TRBV19 and TRBJ2-7; 7 positions match TRBD1. CDR3 length: 14 amino acids. Germline V gives CDR1 LNHDA, CDR2 SQIVND (reference sequence). Trimming took 3 bases from V and 5 from J; bases not matched to a gene: 7. The CDR3 spells CASSIRDRDDEQYF. Written as DNA, the CDR3 is TGTGCCAGTAGTATCCGCGACAGGGACGACGAGCAGTACTTC.

The chain carries TRBV3-1 (or the pseudogene TRBV3-2) and TRBJ2-5, with 9 bases fitting TRBD2. Germline assignment: CDR1 LGHDT and CDR2 YNNKEL (reference sequence). The CDR3 has 15 residues. V was pared by 1 base and J by 5 bases, with 5 bases of the junction left unmatched. CDR3 bases: TGTGCCAGCAGCCAAGCAGCGGGGGGTGCTGAGACCCAGTACTTC. It codes for CASSQAAGGAETQYF.